Presented here are 8 T cell receptor beta chains from one specimen sequenced in a study of cytomegalovirus exposure and HLA in healthy donors. Primers: 60 Vbeta forward and 13 Jbeta reverse. Data came from immunoSEQ multiplex PCR; TCRdb stores just in-frame clones and leaves some out. The sample shows 70,000 or so clones, just over 65% of them seen only once. Sequenced sample: PBMCs. These TCRs come from a woman in her 30s in good health and CMV-seronegative.

This rearrangement joins TRBV5-1 to TRBJ2-3, with D tentatively TRBD1 (6 bases). The CDR3 totals 15 residues. Germline loops: CDR1 SGHRS, CDR2 YFSETQ. Between the trimmed V and J ends, which lost 2 bases and 2 bases, there was a span of 12 bases. CDR3 nucleotides: TGCGCCAGCAGCTTTCAAGGACAGTCCACAGATACGCAGTATTTT. Encoded protein: CASSFQGQSTDTQYF.

This clone was seen just once. The rearrangement joins TRBV7-9 to TRBJ1-5; the match to TRBD1 covers 9 bases. CDR3 size: 18 residues. Germline CDR1 SEHNR, CDR2 FQNEAQ (reference sequence). J was trimmed by 5 bases and V by 5 bases; bases with no gene match: 16. DNA for the CDR3: TGTGCCAGCAGCACGGAGAATCGGGACAGGGTAATGGATCAGCCCCAGCATTTT. Translated, it gives CASSTENRDRVMDQPQHF.

About this clone itself: The same CDR3 is also encoded by other DNA sequences in this sample. CDR3 DNA sequence: TGCGCCAGCAGCTTGGCAGGGGGAAGCAATCAGCCCCAGCATTTT. It codes for CASSLAGGSNQPQHF. This chain links TRBV5-1 with TRBJ1-5; TRBD1 aligns across 7 bases. Germline values: CDR1 SGHRS, CDR2 YFSETQ. The trim removed 0 bases at V and 1 base at J, leaving 1 base unmatched. The length of the CDR3 is 15 residues. The whole variable domain, remainder taken from reference TRBV5-1 and TRBJ1-5, is KAGVTQTPRYLIKTRGQQVTLSCSPISGHRSVSWYQQTPGQGLQFLFEYFSETQRNKGNFPGRFSGRQFSNSRSEMNVSTLELGDSALYLCASSLAGGSNQPQHFGDGTRLSIL.

This clone was picked up one time. The chain links TRBV7-9 to TRBJ2-7, with D perhaps matching TRBD1 (6 bases). V was cut by 1 base and J by 0 bases, with 22 bases left in between. There are 19 residues in the CDR3. In germline, CDR1 is SEHNR, CDR2 FQNEAQ (reference sequence). The CDR3 region is CASSLGPLFVTGISYEQYF. CDR3 sequence (DNA): TGTGCCAGCAGCTTAGGCCCACTGTTCGTGACAGGTATCTCCTACGAGCAGTACTTC.

J is TRBJ1-6 and V is TRBV6-1; 9 bases line up with TRBD1. The V gene end was trimmed by 1 base and the J gene end by 7 bases; junction bases not matched to a gene: 5. The CDR3 loop spans 16 amino acids. Per germline, CDR1 MNHNS and CDR2 SASEGT. CDR3 nucleotide sequence: TGTGCCAGCAGTGAAGTAGGGGGGACAGGGAATTCACCCCTCCACTTT. It is translated as CASSEVGGTGNSPLHF.

The chain uses TRBV7-2 and TRBJ1-1, with 10 bases identical to TRBD1. CDR1 and CDR2 from the germline V gene are SGHTA and FQGNSA. The CDR3 has 15 residues. The V and J ends lost 2 bases and 4 bases, in that order; junction bases with no gene match: 4. The CDR3 nucleotides read TGTGCCAGCAGCTTAAGACAGGGGGCGACCACTGAAGCTTTCTTT. Residues: CASSLRQGATTEAFF.

The chain has TRBV7-9 and TRBJ1-1; D may be TRBD1 (6 bases). Deletions cut 3 bases from V and 3 bases from J, with 14 bases between. The CDR3 is made up of 15 amino acids. Germline-derived CDR1 and CDR2 are SEHNR and FQNEAQ (reference sequence). CDR3 sequence: CASSFRGGRDTEAFF. The CDR3 DNA sequence: TGTGCCAGCAGCTTTAGGGGGGGGAGAGACACTGAAGCTTTCTTT.

The genes are TRBV16 and TRBJ1-5; 8 bases fit TRBD1. CDR1 and CDR2 from the germline V gene are KGHSY and FQNENV. The V segment lost 4 bases and the J segment 7 bases; nucleotides outside the gene matches: 9. This CDR3 has 15 amino acids. As DNA, the CDR3 is TGTGCCAGCAGCCTATCCGGACAGGGCATCCAGCCCCAGCATTTT. This sequence encodes CASSLSGQGIQPQHF.